This TCR beta chain originates from a study of blood T cell repertoires in COVID-19. About the study: Specimens from acute and convalescent COVID-19 originated in the United States, Italy and Spain.

Under the authors' procedure: Researchers report that nucleated cell counts were estimated from reference gene primer amplification. Generated by immunoSEQ multiplex PCR, the TCRdb table keeps only in-frame clones and is missing some. V and J calls and clone size are given by that table; D and trimming were obtained from the DNA. The table lists over 60,000 clones, nearly 90% of them singletons. J lost 6 bases, V lost 4 bases, and 11 bases had no gene match. Per germline, CDR1 SGHRS and CDR2 YFSETQ. The CDR3 loop spans 15 amino acids. This TCR was sampled from a man over 45 with acute or convalescent COVID-19. The V and J genes are TRBV5-1 and TRBJ1-2; the match to TRBD1 covers 8 bases. Sequenced material: peripheral blood. CDR3 DNA: TGCGCCAGCAGCGAGTCTACAGGGGGAAGGGATGGCTACACCTTC. The encoded protein is CASSESTGGRDGYTF.